The source of this TCR beta chain is a study of early stage breast cancer tumors. Looked up from germline, CDR1 is SQVTM and CDR2 is ANQGSEA. V trimming: 3 bases; J trimming: 3 bases; junction bases outside the gene matches: 9. CDR3 length: 16 amino acids. Assay used: immunoSEQ multiplex PCR; TCRdb lists only in-frame clones, some missing. The sample consists of tens of thousands of clones, 83% of them appearing once. The sequencing sample was made of blood. This TCR came from a person aged 45-60 years with breast cancer. The chain recombines TRBV29-1 with TRBJ2-7; 12 positions agree with TRBD1. CDR3 sequence (DNA): TGCAGCGTTGATCCCGGGACAGGGGGCGATAGCTACGAGCAGTACTTC. Its translation: CSVDPGTGGDSYEQYF.